The present entry profiles one T cell receptor (beta chain) with its context. Its specificity is unknown. This entry is derived from a study of cytomegalovirus exposure and HLA in healthy donors. Whole-study results and caveats: The majority of CMV-associated TCR beta chains were reported as apparently HLA-restricted in a later analysis. Immune exposure information comprised only CMV serostatus. A few CMV-associated chains were confirmed in vitro to be specific for CMV antigens. DRB1 had the most TCR associations and HLA-C the fewest, a later analysis found, with rates varying by HLA locus.

13 Jbeta primers and 60 Vbeta primers were used for the PCR. Profiling relied on immunoSEQ multiplex PCR, and the TCRdb table lists in-frame clones only, not all of them. The table lists about 170,000 clones, 73% of them singletons, with approximately 5.1% in the top ten. Sequencing used PBMCs. The sequence was collected from a woman aged 18-29 years in good health and CMV-seropositive.

Here the CDR3 reads CASSPRSGQGTYEQYF. CDR3 sequence (DNA): TGTGCCAGCAGCCCCCGATCGGGACAGGGTACTTACGAGCAGTACTTC. This chain links TRBV7-9 with TRBJ2-7, with TRBD1 matching over 9 bases. The germline V gene encodes CDR1 SEHNR and CDR2 FQNEAQ (reference sequence). This CDR3 spans 16 amino acids. V was pared by 5 bases and J by 4 bases, with 12 bases of the junction left unmatched.